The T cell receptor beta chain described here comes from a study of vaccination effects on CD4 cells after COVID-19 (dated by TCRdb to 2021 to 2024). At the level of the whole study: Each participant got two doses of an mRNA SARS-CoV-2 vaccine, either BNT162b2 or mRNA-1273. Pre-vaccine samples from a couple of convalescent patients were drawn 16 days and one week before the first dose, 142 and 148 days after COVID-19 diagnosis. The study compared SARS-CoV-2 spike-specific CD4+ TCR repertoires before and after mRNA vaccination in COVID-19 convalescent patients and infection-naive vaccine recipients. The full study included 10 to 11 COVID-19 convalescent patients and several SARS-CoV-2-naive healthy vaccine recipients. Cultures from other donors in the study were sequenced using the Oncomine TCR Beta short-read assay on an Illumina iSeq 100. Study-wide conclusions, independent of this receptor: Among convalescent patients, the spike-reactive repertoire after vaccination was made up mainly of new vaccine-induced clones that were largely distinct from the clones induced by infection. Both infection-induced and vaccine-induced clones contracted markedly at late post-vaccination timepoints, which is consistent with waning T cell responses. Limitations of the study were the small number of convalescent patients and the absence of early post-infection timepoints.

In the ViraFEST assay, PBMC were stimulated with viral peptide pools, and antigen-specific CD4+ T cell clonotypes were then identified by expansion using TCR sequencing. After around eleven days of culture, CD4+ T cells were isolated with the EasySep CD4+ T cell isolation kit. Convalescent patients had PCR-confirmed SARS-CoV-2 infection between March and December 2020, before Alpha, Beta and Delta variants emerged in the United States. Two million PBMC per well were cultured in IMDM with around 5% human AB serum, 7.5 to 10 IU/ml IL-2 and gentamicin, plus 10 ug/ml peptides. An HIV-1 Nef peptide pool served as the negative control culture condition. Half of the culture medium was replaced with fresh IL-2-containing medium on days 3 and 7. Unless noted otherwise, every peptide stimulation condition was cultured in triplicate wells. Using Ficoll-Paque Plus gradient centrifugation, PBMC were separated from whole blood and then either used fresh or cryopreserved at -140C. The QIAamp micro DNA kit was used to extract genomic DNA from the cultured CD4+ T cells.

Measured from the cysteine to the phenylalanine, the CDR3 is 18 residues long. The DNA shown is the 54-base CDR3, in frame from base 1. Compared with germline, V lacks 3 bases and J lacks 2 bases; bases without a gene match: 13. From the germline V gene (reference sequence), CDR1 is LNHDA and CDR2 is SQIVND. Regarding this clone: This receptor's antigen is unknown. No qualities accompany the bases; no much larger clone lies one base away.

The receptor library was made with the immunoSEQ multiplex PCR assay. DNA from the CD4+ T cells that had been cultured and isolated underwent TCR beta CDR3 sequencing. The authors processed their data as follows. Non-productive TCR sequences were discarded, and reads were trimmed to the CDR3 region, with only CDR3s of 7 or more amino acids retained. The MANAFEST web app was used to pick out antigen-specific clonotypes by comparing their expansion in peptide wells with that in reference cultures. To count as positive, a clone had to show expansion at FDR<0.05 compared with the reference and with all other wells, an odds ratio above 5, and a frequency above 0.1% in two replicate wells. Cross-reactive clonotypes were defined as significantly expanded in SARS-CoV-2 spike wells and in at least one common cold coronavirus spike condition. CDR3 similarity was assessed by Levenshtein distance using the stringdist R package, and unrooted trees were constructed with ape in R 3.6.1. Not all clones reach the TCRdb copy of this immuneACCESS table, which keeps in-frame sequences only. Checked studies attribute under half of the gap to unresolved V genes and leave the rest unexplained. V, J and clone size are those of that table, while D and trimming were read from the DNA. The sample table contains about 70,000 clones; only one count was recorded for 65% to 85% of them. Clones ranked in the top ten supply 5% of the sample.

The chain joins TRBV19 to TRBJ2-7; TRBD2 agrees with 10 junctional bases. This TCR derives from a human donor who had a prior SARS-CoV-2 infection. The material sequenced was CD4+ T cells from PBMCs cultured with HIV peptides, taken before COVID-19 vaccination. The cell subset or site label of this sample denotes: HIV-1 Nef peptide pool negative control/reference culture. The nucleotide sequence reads TGTGCCAGTAGTATGAGTTTAGCGGGAGGCCTAGGTCCCTACGAGCAGTACTTC. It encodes CASSMSLAGGLGPYEQYF. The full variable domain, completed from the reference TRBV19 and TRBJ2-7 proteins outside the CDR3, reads DGGITQSPKYLFRKEGQNVTLSCEQNLNHDAMYWYRQDPGQGLRLIYYSQIVNDFQKGDIAEGYSVSREKKESFPLTVTSAQKNPTAFYLCASSMSLAGGLGPYEQYFGPGTRLTVT.